One sample yielded the 27 T cell receptor beta chains listed below, sequenced in a study of blood T cell repertoires in COVID-19. Profiling relied on immunoSEQ multiplex PCR, and the TCRdb table lists in-frame clones only, not all of them. The sample records about 120,000 clones, about 82% being singletons. Sequenced: peripheral blood. Receptors originate from a man aged 60-69 years with active or convalescent COVID-19.

The genes are TRBV5-1 and TRBJ2-3, with 8 nucleotides matching TRBD1. Germline V gives CDR1 SGHRS, CDR2 YFSETQ. J lost 6 bases, V lost 6 bases, and 12 bases had no gene match. This CDR3 has 15 residues. CDR3 DNA sequence: TGCGCCAGCATCGAATCAGGGGGACAGGAGGATACGCAGTATTTT. Residues: CASIESGGQEDTQYF. The entire variable domain, with the rest obtained from reference TRBV5-1 and TRBJ2-3, is as follows: KAGVTQTPRYLIKTRGQQVTLSCSPISGHRSVSWYQQTPGQGLQFLFEYFSETQRNKGNFPGRFSGRQFSNSRSEMNVSTLELGDSALYLCASIESGGQEDTQYFGPGTRLTVL.

This chain's CDR3 is CASHSSGGNTGELFF. In DNA form, the CDR3 reads TGTGCCAGTCATTCCTCGGGGGGGAACACCGGGGAGCTGTTTTTT. The V call is TRBV28, the J call TRBJ2-2; TRBD2 aligns across 7 bases. The J segment lost 1 base and the V segment lost 9 bases, leaving 8 bases of the junction unmatched. The CDR3 has 15 amino acids. Germline CDR1 MDHEN, CDR2 SYDVKM.

Regarding this clone: A much larger clone is a single base away; this may be a read error. The V and J genes are TRBV14 and TRBJ2-7; no definite D call. CDR1 and CDR2 (germline): SGHDN, FVKESK. Trimming removed 4 bases from V and 2 bases from J, with 3 bases in between. The length of the CDR3 is 11 residues. The CDR3 coding sequence is TGTGCCAGCAGCCGCGCCTACGAGCAGTACTTC. Translation: CASSRAYEQYF.

The chain links TRBV7-8 to TRBJ2-1; tentative D call: TRBD2 (6 bases). V was trimmed by 0 bases and J by 9 bases, leaving 15 bases between them. Germline V gives CDR1 SGHVS, CDR2 FQNEAQ. This CDR3 region has 15 residues. CDR3 sequence: CASSLAGGHLSEQFF. DNA for the CDR3: TGTGCCAGCAGCTTAGCGGGAGGCCACCTAAGTGAGCAGTTCTTC.

The chain has TRBV19 and TRBJ1-2, with D uncertain. Germline CDR1 LNHDA, CDR2 SQIVND (reference sequence). V was shortened by 7 bases and J by 6 bases, with 18 bases between the two germline ends. The CDR3 has 14 amino acids. Here the CDR3 reads CASMGYGRADGYTF. The CDR3 coding sequence is TGTGCCAGTATGGGGTACGGGCGAGCGGATGGCTACACCTTC.

This clone was observed once. This sequence joins TRBV21-1 and TRBJ2-7; the tabulated D call, TRBD1, remains unverified against the DNA. TRBV21-1 is deemed a pseudogene. The length of the CDR3 is 15 residues. The CDR3 protein is CASRVTGGKVYEQYF. Written as DNA, the CDR3 is TGTGCCAGCAGGGTAACAGGGGGGAAGGTCTACGAGCAGTACTTC.

This clone has only one observation. The genes are TRBV18 and TRBJ2-2, with 11 bases that match TRBD2. The CDR3 has 16 amino acids. Per germline, CDR1 KGHSH and CDR2 LQKENI. The V segment lost 6 bases and the J segment 6 bases; nucleotides outside the gene matches: 9. As DNA, the CDR3 is TGTGCCAGCTCTCTATCTAGCGGGAGGATCCCCGGGGAGCTGTTTTTT. As protein: CASSLSSGRIPGELFF.

The chain recombines TRBV19 with TRBJ1-5; D not resolved. The CDR3 covers 13 residues. V dropped 3 bases and J dropped 6 bases, with 9 bases sitting between them. Germline assignment: CDR1 LNHDA and CDR2 SQIVND (reference sequence). Here the CDR3 DNA reads TGTGCCAGTAGTATTTCGGGTTCTCAGCCCCAGCATTTT. Translated: CASSISGSQPQHF. The full variable domain, completed using reference TRBV19 and TRBJ1-5, is DGGITQSPKYLFRKEGQNVTLSCEQNLNHDAMYWYRQDPGQGLRLIYYSQIVNDFQKGDIAEGYSVSREKKESFPLTVTSAQKNPTAFYLCASSISGSQPQHFGDGTRLSIL.

V is TRBV28 and J is TRBJ1-2, with a possible D match to TRBD1 (5 bases). The CDR3 runs 13 residues. Germline assignment: CDR1 MDHEN and CDR2 SYDVKM. V lost 3 bases and J lost 3, with 8 bases in between. The DNA of the CDR3 is TGTGCCAGCAGTTTCAGGGTCGACTATGGCTACACCTTC. Translated: CASSFRVDYGYTF.

The chain uses TRBV10-3 and TRBJ2-3, with TRBD2 matching over 8 bases. This CDR3 is built from 15 residues. CDR1 is ENHRY and CDR2 is SYGVKD in the germline V gene. The trim removed 5 bases at V and 7 bases at J, leaving 11 bases unmatched. In DNA, the CDR3 is TGTGCCATCAGTAACAGCGGGAGTCTAGGAAATACGCAGTATTTT. As protein: CAISNSGSLGNTQYF.

CDR3 bases: TGCGCCAGCACCCTCCCTAAAAATTGGCCTGCCGGGGGGCAGTACTTC. Protein sequence: CASTLPKNWPAGGQYF. The chain combines TRBV10-1 with TRBJ2-7; TRBD2 might be the D (6 bases). The CDR3 is 16 residues long. Trimming left V 7 bases short and J 9 bases short, with 28 bases between. The germline CDR1 and CDR2 sequences are WNHNN and SYGVQD (reference sequence).

The chain carries TRBV19 and TRBJ2-5; 11 bases match TRBD2. Losses at the gene ends were 4 bases for V and 2 bases for J; bases not matched to a gene: 3. The CDR3 is made up of 15 amino acids. Germline V CDR1 and CDR2: LNHDA, SQIVND (reference sequence). The CDR3 DNA sequence: TGTGCCAGTAGTACGGGACTAGCGGAACAAGAGACCCAGTACTTC. Protein product: CASSTGLAEQETQYF. The full variable domain, its missing parts supplied by reference TRBV19 and TRBJ2-5, is DGGITQSPKYLFRKEGQNVTLSCEQNLNHDAMYWYRQDPGQGLRLIYYSQIVNDFQKGDIAEGYSVSREKKESFPLTVTSAQKNPTAFYLCASSTGLAEQETQYFGPGTRLLVL.

This clone was seen a single time. The CDR3 spells CATRPGYGTEAFF. The CDR3 DNA is TGTGCCACCAGACCGGGGTACGGCACTGAAGCTTTCTTT. The rearrangement uses TRBV24-1 and TRBJ1-1; D not certain. The germline gives CDR1 KGHDR, CDR2 SFDVKD. The V and J ends lost 7 bases and 4 bases respectively, with 12 bases between them. This CDR3 comprises 13 residues.

The chain couples TRBV7-9 to TRBJ2-5, with TRBD2 identical over 9 bases. With V trimmed by 0 bases and J by 4 bases, 3 bases remained unmatched. The germline gives CDR1 SEHNR, CDR2 FQNEAQ (reference sequence). The CDR3 has 15 residues. DNA for the CDR3: TGTGCCAGCAGCTTAGCCCTAGCGGGATTAGAGACCCAGTACTTC. Its translation: CASSLALAGLETQYF. The full variable domain, with the rest looked up from reference TRBV7-9 and TRBJ2-5, is DTGVSQNPRHKITKRGQNVTFRCDPISEHNRLYWYRQTLGQGPEFLTYFQNEAQLEKSRLLSDRFSAERPKGSFSTLEIQRTEQGDSAMYLCASSLALAGLETQYFGPGTRLLVL.

The chain couples TRBV27 to TRBJ1-4; 9 bases match TRBD1. Germline V gene lookup returns CDR1 MNHEY and CDR2 SMNVEV (reference sequence). This CDR3 is built from 15 residues. J was trimmed by 6 bases and V by 5 bases; bases with no gene match: 7. The CDR3 coding sequence is TGTGCCAGCAGTCCAAGGGACAGGGCGGATGAAAAACTGTTTTTT. It encodes CASSPRDRADEKLFF.

This clone has a handful of counts. This chain links TRBV11-1 with TRBJ2-7; 7 bases fit TRBD2. Germline CDR1 is SGHAT and CDR2 is FQDESV (reference sequence). The CDR3 extends over 15 amino acids. The V gene end was trimmed by 4 bases and the J gene end by 0 bases; junction bases not matched to a gene: 6. The CDR3 DNA follows: TGTGCCAGCAGCTCATCTAGCGGCATCTCCTACGAGCAGTACTTC. It specifies CASSSSSGISYEQYF.

The rearrangement links TRBV5-6 to TRBJ1-2, with TRBD1 matching over 7 bases. The CDR3 loop spans 14 amino acids. J lost 4 bases, V lost 1 base, and 4 bases had no gene match. From germline, CDR1 is SGHDT and CDR2 YYEEEE. CDR3 nucleotide sequence: TGTGCCAGCAGCTTGAGACAGGGCAGCTATGGCTACACCTTC. Protein: CASSLRQGSYGYTF.

In its sample, this clone was seen a few times. This chain uses TRBV7-2 with TRBJ2-3; 8 bases are a match to TRBD2. This CDR3 spans 15 amino acids. Germline CDR1 and CDR2: SGHTA and FQGNSA. J lost 3 bases, V lost 5 bases, and 7 bases had no gene match. In DNA form, the CDR3 reads TGTGCCAGCAGCCTACGGGAGGGGATGACAGATACGCAGTATTTT. Protein product: CASSLREGMTDTQYF.

The chain carries TRBV29-1 and TRBJ2-3; TRBD1 matches at 7 bases. The CDR3 runs to 15 residues. J was trimmed by 2 bases and V by 0 bases; bases with no gene match: 5. Per the germline V gene, CDR1 is SQVTM and CDR2 is ANQGSEA. DNA of the CDR3: TGCAGCGTTGAAGATATACAGGGGTACACAGATACGCAGTATTTT. Residues: CSVEDIQGYTDTQYF.

The rearrangement links TRBV10-2 to TRBJ1-1; weak D call: TRBD1 (6 bases). The V and J ends lost 4 bases and 3 bases respectively, with 15 bases between them. This CDR3 is built from 15 residues. Germline CDR1 WSHSY, CDR2 SAAADI. This CDR3 reads CASSGAGAGYTEAFF. The CDR3 bases are TGCGCCAGCAGTGGGGCGGGGGCCGGGTACACTGAAGCTTTCTTT.

This chain connects TRBV5-6 to TRBJ2-4, with a possible D match to TRBD1 (6 bases). CDR1 and CDR2 (germline): SGHDT, YYEEEE. V was cut by 0 bases and J by 8 bases, with 12 bases left in between. The CDR3 runs 14 residues. CDR3 nucleotides: TGTGCCAGCAGCTTGGATACAGGGATGGACATTCAGTACTTC. Its translation: CASSLDTGMDIQYF.

The V and J genes are TRBV4-3 and TRBJ1-4; the match to TRBD1 covers 10 bases. After removal of 8 bases from V and 6 bases from J, the junction contained 6 bases not matched to a gene. CDR1 is LGHNA and CDR2 is YSLEER in the germline V gene. The CDR3 is made up of 14 amino acids. This CDR3 is CASSQGTGDEKLFF. The CDR3 DNA is TGCGCCAGCTCTCAAGGGACAGGGGATGAAAAACTGTTTTTT.

This clone was observed once. The CDR3 loop is CASRLPGLAGGPGDTQYF. The CDR3 bases are TGTGCCAGCAGACTTCCGGGACTAGCGGGAGGGCCAGGAGATACGCAGTATTTT. This chain connects TRBV7-9 to TRBJ2-3; 16 bases align to TRBD2. V trimming: 6 bases; J trimming: 5 bases; junction bases outside the gene matches: 11. The CDR3 length is 18 residues. Germline CDR1 reads SEHNR; CDR2 reads FQNEAQ (reference sequence).

The chain combines TRBV7-2 with TRBJ2-1; 7 bases map to TRBD1. Germline CDR1 and CDR2: SGHTA and FQGNSA. With 2 bases clipped from V and 6 bases from J, the junction kept 10 bases outside the gene matches. CDR3 size: 16 residues. The CDR3 spells CASSLTGTVRSNEQFF. CDR3 DNA sequence: TGTGCCAGCAGCTTAACCGGGACAGTCAGATCCAATGAGCAGTTCTTC.

This chain joins TRBV27 and TRBJ2-5, with 15 bases lining up with TRBD2. Germline CDR1 and CDR2: MNHEY and SMNVEV (reference sequence). With V trimmed by 5 bases and J by 5 bases, 12 bases remained unmatched. The CDR3 is 18 residues long. CDR3 region: CASSAGLAGGPDGETQYF. In DNA, the CDR3 is TGTGCCAGCAGTGCCGGACTAGCGGGAGGGCCGGATGGGGAGACCCAGTACTTC.

The V gene is TRBV7-9, the J gene TRBJ1-3; D uncertain. The CDR3 contains 17 residues. The V gene's germline CDR1 is SEHNR and CDR2 FQNEAQ (reference sequence). V gave up 0 bases and J gave up 0 bases, with 12 bases separating them. CDR3 DNA sequence: TGTGCCAGCAGCTTAGCTTCGGGAGGAATCTCTGGAAACACCATATATTTT. This encodes CASSLASGGISGNTIYF.

This sequence joins TRBV18 and TRBJ2-1; 10 bases map to TRBD1. This CDR3 region has 15 residues. Germline CDR1 KGHSH, CDR2 LQKENI. Trimming removed 8 bases from V and 3 bases from J; junction bases left unmatched: 7. CDR3: CASETGGTSYNEQFF. CDR3 nucleotides: TGTGCCAGCGAGACAGGGGGCACTAGCTACAATGAGCAGTTCTTC.